This T cell receptor beta chain was recorded in a study of T-cell reconstitution after alpha-beta-depleted transplantation in children. The CDR3 runs 13 residues. Germline lookup yields CDR1 SQVTM and CDR2 ANQGSEA. V lost 6 bases to trimming and J lost 4 bases, with 13 bases between them. For TCRbeta, the library was prepared with unique molecular identifiers. TCRdb re-analysed the PCR reads in MiXCR, keeping a single row per CDR3 protein. The sample lists around 490,000 distinct CDR3 sequences, roughly an eighth occurring once. Study observations and caveats: One year post-transplant, T-cell counts and diversity were largely derived from T cells produced anew. Several hundred rapidly expanded clones from non-depleted graft cells reportedly supplied alpha-beta T cells about two months post-transplant. Some patients showed high day-60 TCRbeta diversity, which derived from surviving recipient T cells and thymic progenitors.

This clonotype was picked up a small number of times. As yet, its antigen is unknown. The chain has TRBV29-1 and TRBJ2-1; D is possibly TRBD1 (6 bases). The clonotype originates from a female patient between 2 and 10 years old who had a stem cell transplant for aplastic anemia, so the T cells may come from the graft donor. The sequenced sample was PBMCs, mostly from graft donor cells, obtained 180 days after TCRalphabeta/CD19-depleted stem cell transplant. CDR3 in DNA: TGCAGCGTAAGCCGGACAGCTTACAATGAGCAGTTCTTC. Encoded protein: CSVSRTAYNEQFF.